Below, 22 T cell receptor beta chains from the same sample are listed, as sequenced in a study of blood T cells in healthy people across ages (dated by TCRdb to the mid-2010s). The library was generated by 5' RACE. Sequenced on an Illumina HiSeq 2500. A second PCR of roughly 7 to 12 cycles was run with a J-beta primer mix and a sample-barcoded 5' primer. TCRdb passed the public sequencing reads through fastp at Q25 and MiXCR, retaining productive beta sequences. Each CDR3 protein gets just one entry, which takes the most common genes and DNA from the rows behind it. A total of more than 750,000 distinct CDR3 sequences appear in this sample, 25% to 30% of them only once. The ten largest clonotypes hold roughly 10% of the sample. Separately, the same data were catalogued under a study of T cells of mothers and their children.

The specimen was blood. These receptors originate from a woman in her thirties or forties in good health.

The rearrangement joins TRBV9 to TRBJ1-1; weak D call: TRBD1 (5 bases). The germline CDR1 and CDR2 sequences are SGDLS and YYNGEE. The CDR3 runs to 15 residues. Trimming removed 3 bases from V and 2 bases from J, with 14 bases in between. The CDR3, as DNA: TGTGCCAGCAGCGACGGCCAGGGCCCTAACACTGAAGCTTTCTTT. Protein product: CASSDGQGPNTEAFF.

This chain's CDR3 is CASSEVNTQYF. As DNA, the CDR3 is TGCGCCAGCAGTGAGGTTAATACGCAGTATTTT. The rearrangement links TRBV10-2 to TRBJ2-3; D is undetermined. CDR3 length equals 11 residues. Germline V gene sequence: CDR1 WSHSY, CDR2 SAAADI. V lost 2 bases, J lost 7 bases, and 4 bases lay in between.

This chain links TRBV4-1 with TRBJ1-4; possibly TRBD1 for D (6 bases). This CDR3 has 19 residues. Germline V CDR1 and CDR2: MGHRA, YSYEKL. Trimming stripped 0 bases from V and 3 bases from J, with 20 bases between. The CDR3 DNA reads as TGCGCCAGCAGCCAAGATATGCGCGGGGGGGCCTGGGCTAATGAAAAACTGTTTTTT. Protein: CASSQDMRGGAWANEKLFF.

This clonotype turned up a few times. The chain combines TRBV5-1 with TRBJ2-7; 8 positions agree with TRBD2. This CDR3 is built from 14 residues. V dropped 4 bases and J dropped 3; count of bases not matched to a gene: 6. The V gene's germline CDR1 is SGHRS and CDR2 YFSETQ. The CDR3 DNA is TGCGCCAGCAGCGCCGGGACTAGAGTCTACGAGCAGTACTTC. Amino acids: CASSAGTRVYEQYF.

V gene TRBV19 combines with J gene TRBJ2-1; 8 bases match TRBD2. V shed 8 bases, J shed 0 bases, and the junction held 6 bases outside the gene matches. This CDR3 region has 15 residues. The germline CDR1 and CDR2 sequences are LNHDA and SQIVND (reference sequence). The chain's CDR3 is CASWSGRSSYNEQFF. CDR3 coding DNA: TGTGCCAGTTGGAGCGGGAGAAGCTCCTACAATGAGCAGTTCTTC.

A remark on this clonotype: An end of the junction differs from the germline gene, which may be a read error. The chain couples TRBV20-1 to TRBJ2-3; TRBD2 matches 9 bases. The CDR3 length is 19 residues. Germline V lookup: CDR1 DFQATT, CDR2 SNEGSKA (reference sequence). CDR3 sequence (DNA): TGCGGTGCTGGAGGGAGACAAGCGGGGGGCCTTATTTCTACAGATACGCAGTATTTT. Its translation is CGAGGRQAGGLISTDTQYF.

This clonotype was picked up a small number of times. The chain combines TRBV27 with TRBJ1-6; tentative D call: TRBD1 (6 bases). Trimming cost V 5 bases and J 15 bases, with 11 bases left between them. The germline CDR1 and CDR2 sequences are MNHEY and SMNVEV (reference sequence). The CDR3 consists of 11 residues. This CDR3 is CASSTQGVLHF. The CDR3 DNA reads TGTGCCAGCAGTACACAGGGTGTCCTCCACTTT.

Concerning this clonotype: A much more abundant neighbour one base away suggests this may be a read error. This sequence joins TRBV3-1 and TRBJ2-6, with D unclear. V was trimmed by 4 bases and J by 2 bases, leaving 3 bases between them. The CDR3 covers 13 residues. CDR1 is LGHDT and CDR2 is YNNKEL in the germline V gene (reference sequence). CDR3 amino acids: CASSRAGANVLTF. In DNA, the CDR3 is TGTGCCAGCAGCCGCGCTGGGGCCAACGTCCTGACTTTC.

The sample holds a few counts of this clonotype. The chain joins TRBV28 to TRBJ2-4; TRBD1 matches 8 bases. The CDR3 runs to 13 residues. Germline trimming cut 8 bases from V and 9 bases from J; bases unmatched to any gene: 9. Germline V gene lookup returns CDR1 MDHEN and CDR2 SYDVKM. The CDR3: CASLQPGQVIQYF. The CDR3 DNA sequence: TGTGCCAGCCTCCAACCGGGACAGGTCATTCAGTACTTC.

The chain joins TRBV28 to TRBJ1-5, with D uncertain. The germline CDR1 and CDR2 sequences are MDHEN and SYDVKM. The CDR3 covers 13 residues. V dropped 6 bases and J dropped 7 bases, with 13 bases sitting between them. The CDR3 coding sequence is TGTGCCAGCAGCCCCGCCCCGTGGCAGCCCCAGCATTTT. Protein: CASSPAPWQPQHF. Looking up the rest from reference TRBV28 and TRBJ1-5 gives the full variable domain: DVKVTQSSRYLVKRTGEKVFLECVQDMDHENMFWYRQDPGLGLRLIYFSYDVKMKEKGDIPEGYSVSREKKERFSLILESASTNQTSMYLCASSPAPWQPQHFGDGTRLSIL.

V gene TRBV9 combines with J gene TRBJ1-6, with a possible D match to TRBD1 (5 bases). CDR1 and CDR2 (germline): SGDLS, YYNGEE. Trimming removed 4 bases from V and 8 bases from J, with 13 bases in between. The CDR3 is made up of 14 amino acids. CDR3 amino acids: CASSRDQVDSPLHF. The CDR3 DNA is TGTGCCAGCAGCAGGGACCAGGTTGATTCACCCCTCCACTTT.

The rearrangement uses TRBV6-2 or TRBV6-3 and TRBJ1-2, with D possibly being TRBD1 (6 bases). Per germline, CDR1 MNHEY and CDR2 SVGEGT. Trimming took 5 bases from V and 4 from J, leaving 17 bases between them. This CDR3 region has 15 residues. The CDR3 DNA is TGTGCCAGCAGTGATTCAGGGGTCCTGATCTATGGCTACACCTTC. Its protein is CASSDSGVLIYGYTF.

The CDR3 coding sequence is TGCAGTGCTAGAGATCGCGTTCGAGGCAATCAGCCCCAGCATTTT. This gives the protein CSARDRVRGNQPQHF. J is TRBJ1-5 and V is TRBV20-1; D remains ambiguous. CDR1 is DFQATT and CDR2 is SNEGSKA in the germline V gene (reference sequence). This CDR3 spans 15 amino acids. The V gene lost 0 bases and the J gene lost 2 bases, with 11 bases spanning the gap.

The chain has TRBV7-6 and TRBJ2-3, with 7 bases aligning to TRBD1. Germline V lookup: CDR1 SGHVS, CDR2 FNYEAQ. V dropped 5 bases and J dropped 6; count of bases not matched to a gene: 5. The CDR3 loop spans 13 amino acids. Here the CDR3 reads CASSPARGDTQYF. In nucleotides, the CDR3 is TGTGCCAGCAGCCCCGCCAGGGGGGATACGCAGTATTTT.

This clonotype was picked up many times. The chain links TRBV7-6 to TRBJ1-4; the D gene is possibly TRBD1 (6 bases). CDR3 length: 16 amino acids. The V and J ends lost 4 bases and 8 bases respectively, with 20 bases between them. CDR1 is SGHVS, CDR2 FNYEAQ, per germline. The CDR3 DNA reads TGTGCCAGCAGCTCGTTACACAGGGAAATTGGAGAAAAACTGTTTTTT. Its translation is CASSSLHREIGEKLFF.

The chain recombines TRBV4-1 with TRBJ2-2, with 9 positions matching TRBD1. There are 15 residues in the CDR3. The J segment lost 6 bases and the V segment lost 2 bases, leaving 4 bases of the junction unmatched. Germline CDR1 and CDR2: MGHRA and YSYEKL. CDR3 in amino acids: CASSQQGQGSGELFF. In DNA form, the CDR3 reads TGCGCCAGCAGCCAACAGGGACAGGGTTCCGGGGAGCTGTTTTTT.

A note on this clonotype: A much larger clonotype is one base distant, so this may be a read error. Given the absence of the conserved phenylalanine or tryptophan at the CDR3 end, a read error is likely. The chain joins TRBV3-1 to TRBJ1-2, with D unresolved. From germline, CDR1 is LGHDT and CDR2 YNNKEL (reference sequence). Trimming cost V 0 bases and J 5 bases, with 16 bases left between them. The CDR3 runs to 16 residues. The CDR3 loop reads CASSQERTVVPYGYTC. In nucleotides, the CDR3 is TGTGCCAGCAGCCAAGAACGTACGGTCGTACCTTATGGCTACACCTGC.

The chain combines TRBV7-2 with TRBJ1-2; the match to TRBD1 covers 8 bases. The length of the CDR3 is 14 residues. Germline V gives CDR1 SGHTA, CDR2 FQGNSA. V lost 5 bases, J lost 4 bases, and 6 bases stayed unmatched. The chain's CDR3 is CASSPGGLVYGYTF. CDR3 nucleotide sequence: TGTGCCAGCAGCCCAGGGGGCCTCGTCTATGGCTACACCTTC.

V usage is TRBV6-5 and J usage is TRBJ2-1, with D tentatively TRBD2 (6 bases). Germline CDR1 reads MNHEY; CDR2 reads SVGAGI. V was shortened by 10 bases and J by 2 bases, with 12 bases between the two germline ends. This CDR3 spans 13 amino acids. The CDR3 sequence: CATRDLTYNEQFF. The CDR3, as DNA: TGTGCCACGAGGGACTTAACCTACAATGAGCAGTTCTTC.

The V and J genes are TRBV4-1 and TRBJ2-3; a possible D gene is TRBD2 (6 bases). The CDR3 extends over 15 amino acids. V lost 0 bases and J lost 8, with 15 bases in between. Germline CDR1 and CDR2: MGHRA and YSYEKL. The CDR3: CASSQEGLGRGTQYF. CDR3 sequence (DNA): TGCGCCAGCAGCCAAGAGGGACTTGGAAGAGGTACGCAGTATTTT.

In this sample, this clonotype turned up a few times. The CDR3 coding sequence is TGTGCCAGCAGTAAGGGAACCCACGGCTACACCTTC. Amino acids: CASSKGTHGYTF. V is TRBV12-3 or TRBV12-4 and J is TRBJ1-2, with no clear D. The CDR3 runs to 12 residues. Between the trimmed V and J ends, which lost 5 bases and 8 bases, there was a span of 12 bases.

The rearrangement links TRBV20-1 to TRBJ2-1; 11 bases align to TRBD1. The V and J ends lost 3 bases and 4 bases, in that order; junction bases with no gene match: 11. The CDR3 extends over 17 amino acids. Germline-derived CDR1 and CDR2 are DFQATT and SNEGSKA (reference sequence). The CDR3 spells CSASYGGQGDPYNEQFF. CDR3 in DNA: TGCAGTGCTAGTTACGGGGGACAGGGGGACCCTTACAATGAGCAGTTCTTC.